The source of this T cell receptor beta chain is a study of pediatric ulcerative colitis. Using immunoSEQ multiplex PCR, the repertoire was profiled, and TCRdb retains in-frame clones only, with some absent. The sample records under 50,000 clones, under 80% being singletons. Germline V gene sequence: CDR1 LGHNA, CDR2 YSLEER. This CDR3 comprises 17 residues. V dropped 1 base and J dropped 0 bases, with 14 bases sitting between them. One to two pinch biopsies were taken from the rectum during colonoscopy. No immunosuppressive drugs were given to ulcerative colitis patients before diagnostic colonoscopy.

V usage is TRBV4-3 and J usage is TRBJ2-3; tentative D call: TRBD1 (6 bases). Sequencing was done on a sample of gut tissue. This TCR was sampled from a girl under 18 with moderate ulcerative colitis. CDR3 amino acids: CASSQVSVGGSTDTQYF. CDR3 nucleotide sequence: TGCGCCAGCAGCCAAGTCTCGGTAGGGGGTAGCACAGATACGCAGTATTTT.